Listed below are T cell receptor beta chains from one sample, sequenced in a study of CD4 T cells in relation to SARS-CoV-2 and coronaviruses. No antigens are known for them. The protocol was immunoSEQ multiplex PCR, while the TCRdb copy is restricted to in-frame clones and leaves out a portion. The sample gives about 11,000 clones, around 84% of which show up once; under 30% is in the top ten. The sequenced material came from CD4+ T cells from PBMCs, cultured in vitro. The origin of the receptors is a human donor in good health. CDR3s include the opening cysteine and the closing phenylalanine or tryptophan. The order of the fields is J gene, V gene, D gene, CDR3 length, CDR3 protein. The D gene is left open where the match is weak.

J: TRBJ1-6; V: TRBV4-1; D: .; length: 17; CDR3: CASSQDWQGFGNSPLHF
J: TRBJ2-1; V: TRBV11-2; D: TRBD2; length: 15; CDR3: CASSLGRGGLNEQFF
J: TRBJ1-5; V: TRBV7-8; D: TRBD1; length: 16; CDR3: CASSLGTGPSNQPQHF
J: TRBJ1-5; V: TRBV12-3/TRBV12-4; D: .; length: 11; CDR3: CASSFSGPQHF
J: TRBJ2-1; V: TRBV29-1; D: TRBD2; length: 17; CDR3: CSVDRGTSGLVGNEQFF
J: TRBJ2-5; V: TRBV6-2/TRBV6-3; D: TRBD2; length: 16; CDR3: CASSPEAGGFQETQYF
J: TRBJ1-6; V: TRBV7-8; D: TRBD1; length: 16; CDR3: CASSSGTGVLVSPLHF
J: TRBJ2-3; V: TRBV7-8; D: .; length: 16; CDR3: CASSSHGGGATDTQYF
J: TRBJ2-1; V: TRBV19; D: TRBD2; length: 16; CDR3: CASSMTSGPGGNEQFF
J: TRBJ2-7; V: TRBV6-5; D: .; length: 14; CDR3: CASSIGDVAYEQYF
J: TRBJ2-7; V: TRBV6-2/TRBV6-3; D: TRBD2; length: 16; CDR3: CASSYSIASGDYEQYF
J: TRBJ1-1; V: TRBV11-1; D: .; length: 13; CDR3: CASSPWTNPEAFF
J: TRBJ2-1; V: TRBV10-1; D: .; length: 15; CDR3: CASSEGGSGYNEQFF
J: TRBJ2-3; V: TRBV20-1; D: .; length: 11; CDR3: CSVDGTDTQYF
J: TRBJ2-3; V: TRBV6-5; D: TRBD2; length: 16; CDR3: CASSYLSSGMGDTQYF
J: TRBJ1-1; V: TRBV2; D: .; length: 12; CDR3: CASSDRRTEAFF
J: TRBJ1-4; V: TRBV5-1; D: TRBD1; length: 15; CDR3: CASSLEGQGGEKLFF
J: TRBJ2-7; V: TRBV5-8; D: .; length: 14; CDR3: CASSYTTGTGEQYF
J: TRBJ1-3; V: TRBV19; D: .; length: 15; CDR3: CASRHLTGSGNTIYF
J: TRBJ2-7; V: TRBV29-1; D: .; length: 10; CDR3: CSVECCEQYF
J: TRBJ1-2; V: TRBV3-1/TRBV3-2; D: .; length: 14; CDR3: CASSQEGTGYGYTF
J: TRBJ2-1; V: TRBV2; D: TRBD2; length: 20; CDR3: CASSPILAGDKDSSYNEQFF
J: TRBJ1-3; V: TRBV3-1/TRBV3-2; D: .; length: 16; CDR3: CASSLGADFSGNTIYF
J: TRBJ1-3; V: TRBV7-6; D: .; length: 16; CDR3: CASSLDPKPSGNTIYF
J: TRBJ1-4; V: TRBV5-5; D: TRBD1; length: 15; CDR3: CASSPTGAEIEKLFF
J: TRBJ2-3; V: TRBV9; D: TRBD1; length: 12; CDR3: CASSGTGKTQYF
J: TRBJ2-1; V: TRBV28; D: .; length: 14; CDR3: CASSGSGPYNEQFF
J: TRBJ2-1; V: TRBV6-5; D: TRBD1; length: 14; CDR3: CASSWDRVSNEQFF
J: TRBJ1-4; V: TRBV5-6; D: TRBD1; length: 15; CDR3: CASSLGGGLSEKLFF
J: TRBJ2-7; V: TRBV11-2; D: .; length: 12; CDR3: CASSFASYEQYF
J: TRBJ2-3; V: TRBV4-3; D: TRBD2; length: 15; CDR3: CASSPGTTSTDTQYF
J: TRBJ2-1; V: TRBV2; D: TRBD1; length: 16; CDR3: CASSSTRGTADNEQFF
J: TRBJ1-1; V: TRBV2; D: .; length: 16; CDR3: CASSESRGHPNTEAFF
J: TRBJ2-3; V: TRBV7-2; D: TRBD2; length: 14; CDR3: CASSSGLDADTQYF
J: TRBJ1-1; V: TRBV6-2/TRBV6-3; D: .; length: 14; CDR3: CASSSYRRNNEAFF
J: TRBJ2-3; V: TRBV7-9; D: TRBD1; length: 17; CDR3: CASSRPTGTGGKDTQYF
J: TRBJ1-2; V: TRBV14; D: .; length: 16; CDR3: CASSQAYRGGSYGYTF
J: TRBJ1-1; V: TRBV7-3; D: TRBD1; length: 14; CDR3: CASSPDRAGGEAFF
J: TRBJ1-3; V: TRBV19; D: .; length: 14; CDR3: CASSSGEAGNTIYF
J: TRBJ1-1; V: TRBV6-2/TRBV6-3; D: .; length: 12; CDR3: CASSMGGTEAFF
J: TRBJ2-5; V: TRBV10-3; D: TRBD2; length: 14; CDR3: CAISGGGRAETQYF
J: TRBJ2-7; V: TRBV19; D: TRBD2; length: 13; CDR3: CASGRGRESEQYF